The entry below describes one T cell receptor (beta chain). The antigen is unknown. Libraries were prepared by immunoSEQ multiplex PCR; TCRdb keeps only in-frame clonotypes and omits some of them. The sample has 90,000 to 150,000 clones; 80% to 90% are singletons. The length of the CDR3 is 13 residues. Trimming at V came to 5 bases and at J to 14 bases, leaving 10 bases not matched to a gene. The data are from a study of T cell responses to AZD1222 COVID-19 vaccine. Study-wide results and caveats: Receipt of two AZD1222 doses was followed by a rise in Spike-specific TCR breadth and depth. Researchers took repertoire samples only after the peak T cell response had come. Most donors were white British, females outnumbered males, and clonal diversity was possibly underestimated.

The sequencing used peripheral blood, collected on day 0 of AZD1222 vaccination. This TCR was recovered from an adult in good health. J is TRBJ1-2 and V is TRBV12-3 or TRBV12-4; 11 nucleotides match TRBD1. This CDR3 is CASSRRGQGGYTF. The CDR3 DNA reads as TGTGCCAGCAGTCGTCGGGGACAGGGGGGATATACCTTC.